One sample yielded the 30 T cell receptor beta chains listed below, sequenced in a study of cytomegalovirus exposure and HLA in healthy donors. Primers: 60 Vbeta forward and 13 Jbeta reverse. Sequencing was performed with immunoSEQ multiplex PCR; in TCRdb, only in-frame clones are kept and a portion is missing. The table includes over 150,000 clones, 75% to 90% detected once. Input material: PBMCs. The receptors were gathered from a human donor in good health.

The V call is TRBV4-3, the J call TRBJ1-1; possibly TRBD1 for D (6 bases). There are 15 residues in the CDR3. Germline CDR1 reads LGHNA; CDR2 reads YSLEER. V was trimmed by 0 bases and J by 3 bases, leaving 11 bases between them. The CDR3 DNA is TGCGCCAGCAGCCAAGATCGAGGGGGTCACACTGAAGCTTTCTTT. Translated: CASSQDRGGHTEAFF.

This chain uses TRBV9 with TRBJ2-7, with TRBD2 as a possible D gene (6 bases). Germline V lookup: CDR1 SGDLS, CDR2 YYNGEE. This CDR3 has 15 residues. The germline V and J ends were trimmed by 0 bases and 7 bases, with 17 bases remaining between them. This CDR3 reads CASSVGPGVLSEQYF. CDR3 bases: TGTGCCAGCAGCGTAGGGCCGGGGGTACTCTCGGAGCAGTACTTC.

The chain has TRBV29-1 and TRBJ2-3; 8 nucleotides line up with TRBD1. Germline V gene data show CDR1 as SQVTM and CDR2 as ANQGSEA. Losses at the gene ends were 5 bases for V and 6 bases for J; bases not matched to a gene: 7. CDR3 length equals 13 residues. The chain's CDR3 is CSVLVQGVDTQYF. CDR3 nucleotides: TGCAGCGTTCTCGTACAGGGGGTGGATACGCAGTATTTT.

This rearrangement joins TRBV29-1 to TRBJ2-2, with D possibly being TRBD1 (5 bases). The CDR3 is 12 amino acids. V dropped 4 bases and J dropped 4 bases, with 7 bases sitting between them. The germline V gene encodes CDR1 SQVTM and CDR2 ANQGSEA. The CDR3, as DNA: TGCAGCGTTGTCAGGGCCACCGGGGAGCTGTTTTTT. Translating gives CSVVRATGELFF.

This chain connects TRBV11-3 to TRBJ2-5; the match to TRBD1 covers 7 bases. Germline CDR1 and CDR2: SGHNT and YENEEA. This CDR3 comprises 16 residues. The V gene end was trimmed by 2 bases and the J gene end by 0 bases; junction bases not matched to a gene: 6. For the CDR3, the DNA is TGTGCCAGCAGCTTAAGAGTGACAGGGTACCAAGAGACCCAGTACTTC. Its protein product is CASSLRVTGYQETQYF.

This clone came up once. This chain joins TRBV2 and TRBJ2-3; TRBD2 might be the D (6 bases). Trimming took off 7 bases at V and 0 bases at J, with 14 bases between the two ends. The CDR3 covers 15 residues. The germline V gene encodes CDR1 SNHLY and CDR2 FYNNEI. The CDR3 bases are TGTGCCAGCATGCTGACTAGGGCAAGCACAGATACGCAGTATTTT. Its protein product is CASMLTRASTDTQYF.

The rearrangement joins TRBV5-6 to TRBJ2-3; 11 bases align to TRBD2. The CDR3 length is 15 residues. The germline CDR1 and CDR2 sequences are SGHDT and YYEEEE. J lost 4 bases, V lost 2 bases, and 3 bases had no gene match. The CDR3 protein is CASSFSGGVADTQYF. The CDR3, as DNA: TGTGCCAGCAGCTTTAGCGGGGGGGTAGCAGATACGCAGTATTTT. The full variable domain, rest sourced from reference TRBV5-6 and TRBJ2-3, is DAGVTQSPTHLIKTRGQQVTLRCSPKSGHDTVSWYQQALGQGPQFIFQYYEEEERQRGNFPDRFSGHQFPNYSSELNVNALLLGDSALYLCASSFSGGVADTQYFGPGTRLTVL.

This clone was counted only a few times. The V gene is TRBV7-8, the J gene TRBJ2-7; no reliable D call. V was shortened by 3 bases and J by 0 bases, with 9 bases between the two germline ends. CDR1 is SGHVS and CDR2 is FQNEAQ in the germline V gene. The CDR3 spans 14 residues. The CDR3, as DNA: TGTGCCAGCAGCTTGTTCCACAGCTCCTACGAGCAGTACTTC. Translating gives CASSLFHSSYEQYF.

This chain uses TRBV30 with TRBJ1-2; the D gene is possibly TRBD1 (5 bases). V shed 8 bases and J shed 7 bases, with 20 bases lying between them. CDR1 is GTSNPN, CDR2 SVGIG, per germline (reference sequence). The CDR3 runs to 13 residues. Written as DNA, the CDR3 is TGTGCCCCGCGACAGCGCTCCATGGTTGGCTACACCTTC. The encoded protein is CAPRQRSMVGYTF.

This clone was observed a handful of times. The chain employs TRBV6-6 and TRBJ2-5; 8 bases map to TRBD2. The trim removed 0 bases at V and 7 bases at J, leaving 1 base unmatched. The V gene's germline CDR1 is MNHNY and CDR2 SVGAGI (reference sequence). The CDR3 has 13 residues. CDR3 sequence: CASSYSSGGTQYF. CDR3 sequence (DNA): TGTGCCAGCAGTTACTCGAGCGGGGGGACCCAGTACTTC.

The chain couples TRBV19 to TRBJ1-2, with 7 positions matching TRBD1. The CDR3 is 12 amino acids. V trimming: 5 bases; J trimming: 8 bases; junction bases outside the gene matches: 5. Per germline, CDR1 LNHDA and CDR2 SQIVND (reference sequence). The CDR3 nucleotides are TGTGCCAGTAGTGCGCAGGGGGGCGGCTACACCTTC. This translates into CASSAQGGGYTF. Using reference TRBV19 and TRBJ1-2 for the parts outside the CDR3, the full variable domain is DGGITQSPKYLFRKEGQNVTLSCEQNLNHDAMYWYRQDPGQGLRLIYYSQIVNDFQKGDIAEGYSVSREKKESFPLTVTSAQKNPTAFYLCASSAQGGGYTFGSGTRLTVV.

The chain links TRBV7-9 to TRBJ1-6; the match to TRBD1 covers 8 bases. The germline gives CDR1 SEHNR, CDR2 FQNEAQ (reference sequence). The CDR3 is made up of 16 amino acids. After removal of 3 bases from V and 9 bases from J, the junction contained 10 bases not matched to a gene. The DNA of the CDR3 is TGTGCCAGCAGCTTTGTAGGCGGACAGGGAGGTTCACCCCTCCACTTT. Its translation: CASSFVGGQGGSPLHF.

V is TRBV19 and J is TRBJ1-4; TRBD1 aligns across 7 bases. Losses at the gene ends were 5 bases for V and 4 bases for J; bases not matched to a gene: 10. CDR1 is LNHDA, CDR2 SQIVND, per germline (reference sequence). CDR3 length equals 16 residues. CDR3 sequence: CASSAPGTAVNEKLFF. The DNA for the CDR3 is TGTGCCAGTAGTGCGCCAGGGACAGCCGTTAATGAAAAACTGTTTTTT. Drawing the rest from reference TRBV19 and TRBJ1-4, the complete variable domain is DGGITQSPKYLFRKEGQNVTLSCEQNLNHDAMYWYRQDPGQGLRLIYYSQIVNDFQKGDIAEGYSVSREKKESFPLTVTSAQKNPTAFYLCASSAPGTAVNEKLFFGSGTQLSVL.

This rearrangement joins TRBV9 to TRBJ1-2; D gene ambiguous. V lost 0 bases and J lost 2, with 8 bases in between. The CDR3 consists of 14 residues. Per the germline V gene, CDR1 is SGDLS and CDR2 is YYNGEE. CDR3 protein: CASSVGPGNYGYTF. The CDR3 nucleotides are TGTGCCAGCAGCGTAGGACCAGGAAACTATGGCTACACCTTC.

The chain recombines TRBV20-1 with TRBJ1-2, with D possibly being TRBD1 (6 bases). Germline V gene sequence: CDR1 DFQATT, CDR2 SNEGSKA (reference sequence). CDR3 length: 11 residues. V was pared by 3 bases and J by 8 bases, with 10 bases between. DNA for the CDR3: TGCAGTGCTAGGCCGACAGGCGGCTACACCTTC. Translation: CSARPTGGYTF.

V usage is TRBV6-1 and J usage is TRBJ1-6; possibly TRBD1 for D (5 bases). Trimming removed 4 bases from V and 8 bases from J, with 24 bases in between. Germline assignment: CDR1 MNHNS and CDR2 SASEGT. This CDR3 contains 18 residues. The DNA of the CDR3 is TGTGCCAGCAGTGCCCAGGTAGTGGTGCGGGACGCAGATTCACCCCTCCACTTT. It translates to CASSAQVVVRDADSPLHF.

This sequence joins TRBV9 and TRBJ2-3; 9 bases match TRBD1. Unmatched junction bases numbered 5, after V lost 4 bases and J lost 5 bases. The CDR3 contains 14 residues. Germline V gene data show CDR1 as SGDLS and CDR2 as YYNGEE. CDR3 DNA: TGTGCCAGCAGCTTGGACAGGGGAATAGATACGCAGTATTTT. Protein product: CASSLDRGIDTQYF.

The V and J genes are TRBV19 and TRBJ1-4, with a possible D match to TRBD1 (5 bases). Trimming stripped 11 bases from V and 4 bases from J, with 14 bases between. Germline loops: CDR1 LNHDA, CDR2 SQIVND (reference sequence). This CDR3 has 13 amino acids. The CDR3 loop reads CAGMGQSNEKLFF. CDR3 sequence (DNA): TGTGCCGGTATGGGGCAGAGTAATGAAAAACTGTTTTTT.

This sequence joins TRBV27 and TRBJ2-2; a weak D match, TRBD2 (6 bases). This CDR3 is built from 15 residues. Trimming removed 3 bases from V and 6 bases from J, with 14 bases in between. Germline values: CDR1 MNHEY, CDR2 SMNVEV (reference sequence). The CDR3 is CASSFLSGGAGELFF. The DNA for the CDR3 is TGTGCCAGCAGTTTTCTTTCCGGGGGAGCCGGGGAGCTGTTTTTT.

The sample holds a few counts of this clone. The rearrangement links TRBV9 to TRBJ1-1; 9 bases agree with TRBD1. The CDR3 is 14 residues long. Germline V gene data show CDR1 as SGDLS and CDR2 as YYNGEE. V was clipped by 2 bases and J by 13 bases; unmatched bases: 12. The DNA for the CDR3 is TGTGCCAGCAGCGTTGAAACCGGGACAGGGATCTTTTTCTTT. Protein sequence: CASSVETGTGIFFF. The full variable domain, completed using reference TRBV9 and TRBJ1-1, is DSGVTQTPKHLITATGQRVTLRCSPRSGDLSVYWYQQSLDQGLQFLIQYYNGEERAKGNILERFSAQQFPDLHSELNLSSLELGDSALYFCASSVETGTGIFFFGQGTRLTVV.

The V and J genes are TRBV12-5 and TRBJ1-2; the D is unclear. Trimming removed 0 bases at V and 1 base at J, with 15 bases between. From germline, CDR1 is LGHNT and CDR2 FRNRAP. This CDR3 comprises 17 residues. Here the CDR3 reads CASGLVPGRRDNYGYTF. As DNA, the CDR3 is TGTGCTAGTGGTTTGGTGCCCGGCAGGCGGGATAACTATGGCTACACCTTC.

This chain connects TRBV6-6 to TRBJ2-7, with a tentative D call TRBD1 (5 bases). Trimming removed 2 bases at V and 6 bases at J, with 14 bases between. The CDR3 contains 14 residues. Germline loops: CDR1 MNHNY, CDR2 SVGAGI (reference sequence). DNA for the CDR3: TGTGCCAGCAGTTACAGGGGATACCTCCGCGAGCAGTACTTC. This sequence encodes CASSYRGYLREQYF.

The chain joins TRBV19 to TRBJ1-4; D is possibly TRBD1 (6 bases). Germline loops: CDR1 LNHDA, CDR2 SQIVND (reference sequence). Trimming pared 6 bases from V and 12 bases from J, leaving 23 bases between. This CDR3 region has 15 residues. The CDR3 sequence: CASRGAAVKVYELFF. The CDR3 DNA reads as TGTGCCAGTAGGGGGGCAGCCGTCAAAGTATACGAACTGTTTTTT. The complete variable domain, with remaining parts taken from reference TRBV19 and TRBJ1-4, reads DGGITQSPKYLFRKEGQNVTLSCEQNLNHDAMYWYRQDPGQGLRLIYYSQIVNDFQKGDIAEGYSVSREKKESFPLTVTSAQKNPTAFYLCASRGAAVKVYELFFGSGTQLSVL.

The chain uses TRBV25-1 and TRBJ1-6, with D uncertain. Germline CDR1 MGHDK, CDR2 SYGVNS. V shed 3 bases and J shed 9 bases, with 15 bases lying between them. The length of the CDR3 is 15 residues. This chain's CDR3 is CASSDGSTASSPLHF. CDR3 DNA: TGTGCCAGCAGTGATGGGAGCACCGCTAGTTCACCCCTCCACTTT.

This chain connects TRBV5-1 to TRBJ1-4; D gene ambiguous. Trimming pared 0 bases from V and 0 bases from J, leaving 6 bases between. The CDR3 length is 15 residues. Germline CDR1 SGHRS, CDR2 YFSETQ. CDR3 in DNA: TGCGCCAGCAGCTTGGACGGTGCAACTAATGAAAAACTGTTTTTT. Translation: CASSLDGATNEKLFF.

This clone was seen a single time. The chain couples TRBV18 to TRBJ2-3; 10 bases are shared with TRBD2. Germline trimming cut 3 bases from V and 6 bases from J; bases unmatched to any gene: 15. The CDR3 contains 18 residues. Germline CDR1 reads KGHSH; CDR2 reads LQKENI. CDR3 coding DNA: TGTGCCAGCTCACCCAAAGCACTAGCGGGGACAAGAGAGGATACGCAGTATTTT. Translated, it gives CASSPKALAGTREDTQYF.

The chain combines TRBV5-4 with TRBJ1-1, with D perhaps TRBD1 (6 bases). CDR3 length: 15 amino acids. Germline V lookup: CDR1 SGHNT, CDR2 YYREEE (reference sequence). V dropped 2 bases and J dropped 2 bases, with 13 bases sitting between them. The CDR3 region is CASSFYTGTNTEAFF. DNA of the CDR3: TGTGCCAGCAGCTTCTACACAGGGACAAACACTGAAGCTTTCTTT.

The rearrangement links TRBV9 to TRBJ2-7; TRBD1 matches 9 bases. The germline V gene has CDR1 SGDLS and CDR2 YYNGEE. J lost 4 bases, V lost 0 bases, and 8 bases had no gene match. CDR3 length: 16 amino acids. CDR3 protein: CASSVGGGQGQYEQYF. The CDR3 nucleotides read TGTGCCAGCAGCGTAGGTGGGGGACAGGGCCAGTACGAGCAGTACTTC.

This clone has a handful of counts. The chain joins TRBV2 to TRBJ1-5; possible D gene TRBD1, 6 bases. Deletions cut 4 bases from V and 0 bases from J, with 10 bases between. The CDR3 consists of 15 residues. Germline V CDR1 and CDR2: SNHLY, FYNNEI. CDR3 bases: TGTGCCAGCAGTGTACAGGGTTATAGCAATCAGCCCCAGCATTTT. Its protein product is CASSVQGYSNQPQHF.

V and J are TRBV5-1 and TRBJ2-1; 9 bases are shared with TRBD2. V lost 5 bases and J lost 8; bases outside the gene matches: 14. CDR3 length: 16 amino acids. Germline V gives CDR1 SGHRS, CDR2 YFSETQ. CDR3 bases: TGCGCCAGCAGGGATGGTGGCGGGGGGGCCTTGGATGAGCAGTTCTTC. Translation gives CASRDGGGGALDEQFF.